This TCR beta chain stems from a study of T-cell reconstitution after alpha-beta-depleted transplantation in children. Study results and caveats: There were some patients whose high TCRbeta diversity at day 60 came from surviving recipient T cells and thymic progenitors. Several hundred expanded graft clones reportedly gave rise to the alpha-beta T cells present about two months after transplant.

Many counts were recorded for this clonotype. Antigen specificity is unknown. Trimming shortened V by 0 bases and J by 2 bases, and 7 bases separated the two germline ends. The CDR3 totals 14 residues. Germline-derived CDR1 and CDR2 are SGHRS and YFSETQ. Researchers prepared the TCRbeta library using unique molecular identifiers, the study reports. MiXCR was run by TCRdb on the PCR reads, yielding one entry per CDR3 protein. The table records 600,000 to 700,000 distinct CDR3 sequences, about 12% of them present only once. The sample was PBMCs, taken before TCRalphabeta/CD19-depleted stem cell transplant. This clonotype was sampled from a girl aged 2 to 10 with congenital amegakaryocytic thrombocytopenia, due to receive a stem cell transplant. The chain recombines TRBV5-1 with TRBJ2-3; no reliable D call. In DNA, the CDR3 is TGCGCCAGCAGCTTGGGTGTCCTCACAGATACGCAGTATTTT. It specifies CASSLGVLTDTQYF.